A single sample is the source of the 3 T cell receptor beta chains below, sequenced in a study of T cells after posttransplantation cyclophosphamide. Method: immunoSEQ multiplex PCR; TCRdb's copy keeps in-frame clones and lacks some. The sample has about 22,000 clones, approximately 76% seen once. The specimen sequenced was memory CD4+ T cells sorted from PBMCs. The receptors come from a woman aged 55-75 years in good health, CMV-negative, and a related stem cell transplant donor.

A few counts support this clone. The rearrangement links TRBV7-2 to TRBJ2-1; D not certain. The CDR3 spans 13 residues. V lost 1 base and J lost 6, with 7 bases in between. The germline CDR1 and CDR2 sequences are SGHTA and FQGNSA. The CDR3 loop reads CASSLDFRNEQFF. As DNA, the CDR3 is TGTGCCAGCAGCTTAGATTTTCGCAATGAGCAGTTCTTC.

Remarks on this clone: Other DNA sequences in the sample encode the same CDR3. The CDR3 is CASSLGAGGYNEQFF. CDR3 nucleotide sequence: TGTGCCAGCAGCTTGGGAGCGGGCGGATACAATGAGCAGTTCTTC. V is TRBV5-4 and J is TRBJ2-1, with D maybe TRBD2 (6 bases). The ends were cut back, 0 bases at V and 4 bases at J, with 11 bases in the middle. This CDR3 region has 15 residues. Germline V gives CDR1 SGHNT, CDR2 YYREEE (reference sequence). Variable domain in full (rest from reference TRBV5-4 and TRBJ2-1): ETGVTQSPTHLIKTRGQQVTLRCSSQSGHNTVSWYQQALGQGPQFIFQYYREEENGRGNFPPRFSGLQFPNYSSELNVNALELDDSALYLCASSLGAGGYNEQFFGPGTRLTVL.

The chain combines TRBV6-5 with TRBJ1-5; possible D gene TRBD1, 5 bases. Germline values: CDR1 MNHEY, CDR2 SVGAGI. The V gene lost 5 bases and the J gene lost 2 bases, with 10 bases spanning the gap. The CDR3 is made up of 14 amino acids. CDR3 region: CASSEGTGNQPQHF. The DNA for the CDR3 is TGTGCCAGCAGTGAAGGGACTGGCAATCAGCCCCAGCATTTT.